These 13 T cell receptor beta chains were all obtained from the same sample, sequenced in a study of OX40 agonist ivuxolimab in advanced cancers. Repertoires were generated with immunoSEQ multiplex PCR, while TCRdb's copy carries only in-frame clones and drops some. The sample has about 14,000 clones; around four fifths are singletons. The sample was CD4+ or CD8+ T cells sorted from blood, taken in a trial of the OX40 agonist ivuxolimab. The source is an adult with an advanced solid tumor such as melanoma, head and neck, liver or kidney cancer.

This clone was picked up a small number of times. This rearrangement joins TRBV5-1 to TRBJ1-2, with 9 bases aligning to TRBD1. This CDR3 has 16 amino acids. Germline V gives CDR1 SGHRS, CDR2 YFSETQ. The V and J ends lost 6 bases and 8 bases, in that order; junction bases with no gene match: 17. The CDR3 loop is CASIPAPGTGLKGYTF. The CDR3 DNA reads TGCGCCAGCATCCCCGCCCCCGGGACAGGGCTAAAGGGCTACACCTTC.

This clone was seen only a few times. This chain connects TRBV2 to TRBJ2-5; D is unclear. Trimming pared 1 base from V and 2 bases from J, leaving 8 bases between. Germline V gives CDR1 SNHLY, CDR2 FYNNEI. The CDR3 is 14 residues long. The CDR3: CASSEGTEQETQYF. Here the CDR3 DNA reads TGTGCCAGCAGTGAAGGCACAGAGCAAGAGACCCAGTACTTC.

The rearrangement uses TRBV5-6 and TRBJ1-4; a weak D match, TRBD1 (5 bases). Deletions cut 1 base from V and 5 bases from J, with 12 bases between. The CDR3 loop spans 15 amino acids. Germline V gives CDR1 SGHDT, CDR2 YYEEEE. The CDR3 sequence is CASSLIGGTNEKLFF. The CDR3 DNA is TGTGCCAGCAGCTTGATCGGAGGGACCAATGAAAAACTGTTTTTT. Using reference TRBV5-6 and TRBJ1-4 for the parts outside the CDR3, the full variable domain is DAGVTQSPTHLIKTRGQQVTLRCSPKSGHDTVSWYQQALGQGPQFIFQYYEEEERQRGNFPDRFSGHQFPNYSSELNVNALLLGDSALYLCASSLIGGTNEKLFFGSGTQLSVL.

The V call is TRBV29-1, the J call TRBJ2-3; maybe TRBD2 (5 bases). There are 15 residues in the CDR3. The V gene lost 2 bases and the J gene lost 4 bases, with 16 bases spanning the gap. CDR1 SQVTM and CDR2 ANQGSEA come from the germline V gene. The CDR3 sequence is CSVEWLEVTPDTQYF. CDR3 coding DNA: TGCAGCGTTGAATGGTTGGAGGTGACGCCAGATACGCAGTATTTT.

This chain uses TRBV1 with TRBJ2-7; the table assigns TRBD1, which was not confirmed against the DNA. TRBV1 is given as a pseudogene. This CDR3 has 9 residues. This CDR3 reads CTSGRRQYF. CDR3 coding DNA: TGCACCAGCGGCCGCAGGCAGTACTTC.

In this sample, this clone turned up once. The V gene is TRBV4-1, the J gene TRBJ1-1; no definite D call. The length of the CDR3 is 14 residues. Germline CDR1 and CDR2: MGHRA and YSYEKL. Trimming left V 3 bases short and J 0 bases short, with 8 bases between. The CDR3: CASSHPGVNTEAFF. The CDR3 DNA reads TGCGCCAGCAGCCATCCTGGCGTGAACACTGAAGCTTTCTTT.

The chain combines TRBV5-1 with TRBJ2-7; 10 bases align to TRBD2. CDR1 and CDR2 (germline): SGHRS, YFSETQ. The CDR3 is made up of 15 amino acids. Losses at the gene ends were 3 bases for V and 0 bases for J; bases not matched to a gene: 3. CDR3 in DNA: TGCGCCAGCAGCTCGCGGACTAGCGGCTCCTACGAGCAGTACTTC. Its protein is CASSSRTSGSYEQYF. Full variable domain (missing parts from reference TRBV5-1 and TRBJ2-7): KAGVTQTPRYLIKTRGQQVTLSCSPISGHRSVSWYQQTPGQGLQFLFEYFSETQRNKGNFPGRFSGRQFSNSRSEMNVSTLELGDSALYLCASSSRTSGSYEQYFGPGTRLTVT.

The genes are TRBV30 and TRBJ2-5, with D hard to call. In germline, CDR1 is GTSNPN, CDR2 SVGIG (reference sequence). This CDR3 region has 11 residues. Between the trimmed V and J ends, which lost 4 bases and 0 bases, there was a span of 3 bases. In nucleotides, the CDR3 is TGTGCCTGGACCTACCAAGAGACCCAGTACTTC. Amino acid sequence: CAWTYQETQYF.

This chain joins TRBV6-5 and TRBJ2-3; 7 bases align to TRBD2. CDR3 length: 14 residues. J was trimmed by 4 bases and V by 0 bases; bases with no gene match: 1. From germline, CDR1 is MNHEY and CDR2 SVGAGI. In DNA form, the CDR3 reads TGTGCCAGCAGTTACTCGACTAGCCCAGATACGCAGTATTTT. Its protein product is CASSYSTSPDTQYF.

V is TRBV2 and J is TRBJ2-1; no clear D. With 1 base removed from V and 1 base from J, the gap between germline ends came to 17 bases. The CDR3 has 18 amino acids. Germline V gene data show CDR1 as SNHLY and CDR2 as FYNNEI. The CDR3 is CASSEEIGNFPSYNEQFF. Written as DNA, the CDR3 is TGTGCCAGCAGTGAAGAGATAGGGAACTTCCCATCCTACAATGAGCAGTTCTTC.

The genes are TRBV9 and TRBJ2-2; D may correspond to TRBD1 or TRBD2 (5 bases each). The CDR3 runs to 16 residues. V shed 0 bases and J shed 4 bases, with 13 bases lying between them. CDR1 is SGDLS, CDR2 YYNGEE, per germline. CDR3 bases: TGTGCCAGCAGCGTAGTTGAGGGGCCGGGCACCGGGGAGCTGTTTTTT. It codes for CASSVVEGPGTGELFF. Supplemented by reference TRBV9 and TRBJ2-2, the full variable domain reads DSGVTQTPKHLITATGQRVTLRCSPRSGDLSVYWYQQSLDQGLQFLIQYYNGEERAKGNILERFSAQQFPDLHSELNLSSLELGDSALYFCASSVVEGPGTGELFFGEGSRLTVL.

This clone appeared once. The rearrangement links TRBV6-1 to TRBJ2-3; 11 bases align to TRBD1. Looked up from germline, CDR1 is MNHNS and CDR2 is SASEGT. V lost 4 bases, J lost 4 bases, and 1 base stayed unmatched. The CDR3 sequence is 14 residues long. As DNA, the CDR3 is TGTGCCAGCAGTGGGACAGGGGGCGCAGATACGCAGTATTTT. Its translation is CASSGTGGADTQYF.

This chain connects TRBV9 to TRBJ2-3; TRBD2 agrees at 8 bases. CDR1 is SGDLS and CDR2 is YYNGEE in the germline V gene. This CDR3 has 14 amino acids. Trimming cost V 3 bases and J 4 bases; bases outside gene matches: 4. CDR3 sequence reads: CASSGSGNADTQYF. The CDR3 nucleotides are TGTGCCAGCAGCGGTAGCGGGAACGCAGATACGCAGTATTTT.